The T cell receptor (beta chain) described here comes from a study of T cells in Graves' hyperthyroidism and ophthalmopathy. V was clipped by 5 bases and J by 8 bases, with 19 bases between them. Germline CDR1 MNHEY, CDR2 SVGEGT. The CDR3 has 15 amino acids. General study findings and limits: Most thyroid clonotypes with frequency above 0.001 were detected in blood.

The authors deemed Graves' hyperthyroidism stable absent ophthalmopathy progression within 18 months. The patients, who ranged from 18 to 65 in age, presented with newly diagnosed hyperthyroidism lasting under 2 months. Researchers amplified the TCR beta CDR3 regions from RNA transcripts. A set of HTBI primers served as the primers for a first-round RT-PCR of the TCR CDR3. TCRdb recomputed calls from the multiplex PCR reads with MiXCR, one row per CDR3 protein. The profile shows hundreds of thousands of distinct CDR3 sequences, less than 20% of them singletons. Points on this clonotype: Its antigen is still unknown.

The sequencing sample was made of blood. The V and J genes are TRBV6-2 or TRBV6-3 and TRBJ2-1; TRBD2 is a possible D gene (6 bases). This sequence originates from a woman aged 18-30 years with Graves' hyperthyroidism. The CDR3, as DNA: TGTGCCAGCAGTGCTGCGGGACTTATTGGCCATGAGCAGTTCTTC. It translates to CASSAAGLIGHEQFF.